Presented here are 5 T cell receptor beta chains from one specimen sequenced in a study of cytotoxic CD8 clonotypes in ibrutinib-treated CLL. This table comes from immunoSEQ multiplex PCR, and its TCRdb copy is limited to in-frame clones, with some not included. The sample lists under 200,000 clones; roughly 86% were seen once. Material: PBMCs, obtained after 12 months of ibrutinib treatment. The receptors here all came from a human donor with chronic lymphocytic leukemia.

The V gene is TRBV7-9, the J gene TRBJ1-3, with D uncertain. V lost 5 bases, J lost 2 bases, and 10 bases lay in between. Germline V gene sequence: CDR1 SEHNR, CDR2 FQNEAQ (reference sequence). The CDR3 contains 14 residues. CDR3 coding DNA: TGTGCCAGCAGCCCCCGTGGGACTGGAAACACCATATATTTT. The encoded protein is CASSPRGTGNTIYF.

This clone was seen only once. The V gene is TRBV28, the J gene TRBJ2-7; D might be TRBD2 (5 bases). The CDR3 contains 13 residues. Germline loops: CDR1 MDHEN, CDR2 SYDVKM. V was shortened by 8 bases and J by 7 bases, with 18 bases between the two germline ends. In DNA form, the CDR3 reads TGTGCCAGCCGCGCATCCGGACTGGGAGAGCAGTACTTC. Amino acids: CASRASGLGEQYF.

The chain recombines TRBV28 with TRBJ2-2; no firm D call. Germline values: CDR1 MDHEN, CDR2 SYDVKM. Deletions cut 9 bases from V and 0 bases from J, with 2 bases between. The CDR3 loop spans 11 amino acids. The CDR3 loop reads CASTNTGELFF. CDR3 coding DNA: TGTGCCAGTACGAACACCGGGGAGCTGTTTTTT. Drawing the rest from reference TRBV28 and TRBJ2-2, the complete variable domain is DVKVTQSSRYLVKRTGEKVFLECVQDMDHENMFWYRQDPGLGLRLIYFSYDVKMKEKGDIPEGYSVSREKKERFSLILESASTNQTSMYLCASTNTGELFFGEGSRLTVL.

The chain is built from TRBV6-1 and TRBJ1-5; maybe TRBD1 (6 bases). Germline V lookup: CDR1 MNHNS, CDR2 SASEGT. The CDR3 has 13 amino acids. V lost 6 bases, J lost 3 bases, and 9 bases lay in between. The CDR3 spells CASSDRNNQPQHF. For the CDR3, the DNA is TGTGCCAGCAGCGACAGGAACAATCAGCCCCAGCATTTT.

V usage is TRBV2 and J usage is TRBJ1-2, with TRBD1 identical over 8 bases. CDR1 SNHLY and CDR2 FYNNEI come from the germline V gene. The CDR3 is 14 amino acids. With 6 bases clipped from V and 8 bases from J, the junction kept 11 bases outside the gene matches. In DNA form, the CDR3 reads TGTGCCAGCAGCAAGACAGGGGATGTCTCCGGCTACACCTTC. Translating it yields CASSKTGDVSGYTF. Full variable domain (outside the CDR3, taken from reference TRBV2 and TRBJ1-2): EPEVTQTPSHQVTQMGQEVILRCVPISNHLYFYWYRQILGQKVEFLVSFYNNEISEKSEIFDDQFSVERPDGSNFTLKIRSTKLEDSAMYFCASSKTGDVSGYTFGSGTRLTVV.